This TCR beta chain was sequenced for a study of OX40 agonist ivuxolimab in advanced cancers. Looking at the study overall: Patients received ivuxolimab, an agonistic anti-OX40 (CD134) antibody. Enrollees could have had prior anti-PD-1, anti-PD-L1 or anti-CTLA-4 therapy, which more than 30% had received. Three dose-escalation patients had partial responses: one with hepatocellular carcinoma and two with cutaneous melanoma.

Details on this clone: Its antigen remains unidentified.

Study-wide results and caveats: Individuals who were partial responders at 0.1-3.0 mg/kg had clonal expansion that ranked among the lowest.

Germline loops: CDR1 LGHNT, CDR2 FRNRAP. The junction had 16 bases not matched to a gene; V was cut back by 0 bases and J by 3 bases. The CDR3 sequence is 20 residues long. Some clones are missing from TCRdb's copy, which holds only in-frame ones; the method was immunoSEQ multiplex PCR. The sample shows approximately 68,000 clones, more than 70% of them seen only once. The chain couples TRBV12-5 to TRBJ1-4; 7 nucleotides match TRBD1. This TCR was sampled from an adult with an advanced solid tumor such as melanoma, head and neck, liver or kidney cancer. The sequencing used CD4+ or CD8+ T cells sorted from blood, collected in a trial of the OX40 agonist ivuxolimab. The CDR3 DNA reads TGTGCTAGTGGTTTGGTACGTATAGGGGCCAGGGGGTATGCTAATGAAAAACTGTTTTTT. Encoded protein: CASGLVRIGARGYANEKLFF.